Presented here are 2 T cell receptor beta chains from one specimen sequenced in a study of cytomegalovirus exposure and HLA in healthy donors. Primers: 60 Vbeta forward and 13 Jbeta reverse. Measured with immunoSEQ multiplex PCR; TCRdb has only the in-frame clones, and not every one. The sample carries approximately 100,000 clones, around 74% recorded once. The sequencing input was PBMCs. The receptor source for this set is a male donor in good health and CMV-seropositive.

The V gene is TRBV5-4, the J gene TRBJ2-3, with 9 nucleotides matching TRBD2. V lost 4 bases and J lost 2; bases outside the gene matches: 8. The CDR3 loop spans 16 amino acids. Germline lookup yields CDR1 SGHNT and CDR2 YYREEE (reference sequence). Written as DNA, the CDR3 is TGTGCCAGCAGCCCAGGGACTAGCAAGGCCACAGATACGCAGTATTTT. Translation gives CASSPGTSKATDTQYF.

The V and J genes are TRBV27 and TRBJ1-6; D is undetermined. Per the germline V gene, CDR1 is MNHEY and CDR2 is SMNVEV (reference sequence). There are 15 residues in the CDR3. The V end lost 1 base, the J end lost 5 bases, and 9 bases lay between the germline ends. The CDR3 region has the DNA TGTGCCAGCAGTTTATTAGTACCTAATAATTCACCCCTCCACTTT. It encodes CASSLLVPNNSPLHF.